Listed here are 27 T cell receptor beta chains from one sample, sequenced in a study of blood T cell repertoires in COVID-19. The protocol was immunoSEQ multiplex PCR, while the TCRdb copy is restricted to in-frame clones and leaves out a portion. The table includes more than 95,000 clones, around 81% detected once. Sequenced input: peripheral blood. Receptor source: a man younger than 40 with COVID-19, enrolled during active disease.

The chain links TRBV9 to TRBJ2-5; possible D gene TRBD1, 5 bases. V was shortened by 0 bases and J by 4 bases, with 10 bases between the two germline ends. The germline V gene has CDR1 SGDLS and CDR2 YYNGEE. CDR3 length: 14 residues. The CDR3 loop is CASSVAPQGETQYF. CDR3 nucleotides: TGTGCCAGCAGCGTAGCCCCCCAGGGAGAGACCCAGTACTTC.

This clone came up once. V and J are TRBV4-1 and TRBJ2-7; the D gene is possibly TRBD2 (6 bases). Germline V CDR1 and CDR2: MGHRA, YSYEKL. V was pared by 2 bases and J by 2 bases, with 19 bases between. There are 17 residues in the CDR3. The CDR3 nucleotides are TGCGCCAGCAGCCAAACCTCCAAACTAGCCCTACCCTACGAGCAGTACTTC. It specifies CASSQTSKLALPYEQYF.

The chain employs TRBV4-3 and TRBJ2-1; D ambiguous. Trimming pared 0 bases from V and 0 bases from J, leaving 6 bases between. The length of the CDR3 is 15 residues. CDR1 and CDR2 from the germline V gene are LGHNA and YSLEER. CDR3 nucleotide sequence: TGCGCCAGCAGCCAAGATGTTAGCTCCTACAATGAGCAGTTCTTC. Its translation: CASSQDVSSYNEQFF.

This chain connects TRBV9 to TRBJ1-1; possible D gene TRBD1, 5 bases. The CDR3 extends over 14 amino acids. Germline V gives CDR1 SGDLS, CDR2 YYNGEE. Trimming stripped 4 bases from V and 0 bases from J, with 10 bases between. CDR3 in DNA: TGTGCCAGCAGCCGGGGAGGGGTGAACACTGAAGCTTTCTTT. Its protein is CASSRGGVNTEAFF.

The V and J genes are TRBV5-5 and TRBJ1-5, with TRBD1 identical over 7 bases. After removal of 4 bases from V and 3 bases from J, the junction contained 7 bases not matched to a gene. The CDR3 spans 15 residues. The germline CDR1 and CDR2 sequences are SGHKS and YYEKEE (reference sequence). CDR3 amino acids: CASSRQGGNNQPQHF. The CDR3 DNA follows: TGTGCCAGCAGCCGACAGGGAGGAAACAATCAGCCCCAGCATTTT.

The chain carries TRBV5-5 and TRBJ1-5, with 7 bases aligning to TRBD1. This CDR3 is 14 amino acids long. Trimming cost V 9 bases and J 1 base; bases outside gene matches: 7. CDR1 and CDR2 from the germline V gene are SGHKS and YYEKEE (reference sequence). The CDR3 DNA sequence: TGTGCCAAAACGAGGGGGCACAGCAATCAGCCCCAGCATTTT. This encodes CAKTRGHSNQPQHF.

V gene TRBV4-1 combines with J gene TRBJ2-7; D is possibly TRBD1 (5 bases). The germline V and J ends were trimmed by 2 bases and 0 bases, with 11 bases remaining between them. Germline lookup yields CDR1 MGHRA and CDR2 YSYEKL. The length of the CDR3 is 15 residues. In nucleotides, the CDR3 is TGCGCCAGCAGCCAATTGGACACCCCCTCCTACGAGCAGTACTTC. It encodes CASSQLDTPSYEQYF.

This clone has ten or more counts. This rearrangement joins TRBV6-5 to TRBJ1-2; 11 bases match TRBD1. Germline assignment: CDR1 MNHEY and CDR2 SVGAGI. This CDR3 comprises 16 residues. Losses at the gene ends were 0 bases for V and 4 bases for J; bases not matched to a gene: 4. The CDR3 region has the DNA TGTGCCAGCAGTTACTCGAGGACAGGGGGCGGCTATGGCTACACCTTC. Translation: CASSYSRTGGGYGYTF.

This clone occurred many times. V usage is TRBV6-5 and J usage is TRBJ1-2; 7 positions match TRBD1. J lost 7 bases, V lost 0 bases, and 8 bases had no gene match. The CDR3 covers 15 residues. Germline V lookup: CDR1 MNHEY, CDR2 SVGAGI. Here the CDR3 reads CASSYSLTGSRGYTF. The CDR3 nucleotides are TGTGCCAGCAGTTACTCGCTGACAGGGAGCCGTGGCTACACCTTC.

This clone was detected only once. The CDR3 bases are TGTGCCACCAGTTATCACGGGGGCACCGGGGAGCTGTTTTTT. Its protein is CATSYHGGTGELFF. V is TRBV24-1 and J is TRBJ2-2, with D tentatively TRBD2 (6 bases). Germline loops: CDR1 KGHDR, CDR2 SFDVKD. The V gene lost 6 bases and the J gene lost 4 bases, with 11 bases spanning the gap. CDR3 length: 14 amino acids.

This chain links TRBV2 with TRBJ2-1; 8 bases agree with TRBD2. The CDR3 is 17 amino acids. Trimming took 0 bases from V and 6 from J; bases not matched to a gene: 10. Germline CDR1 SNHLY, CDR2 FYNNEI. This CDR3 is CASSEARSGSYLNEQFF. The CDR3 DNA reads TGTGCCAGCAGTGAAGCCCGGAGCGGGAGTTACCTCAATGAGCAGTTCTTC.

The chain has TRBV18 and TRBJ1-1, with D tentatively TRBD1 (6 bases). The length of the CDR3 is 14 residues. In germline, CDR1 is KGHSH, CDR2 LQKENI. V dropped 3 bases and J dropped 3 bases, with 11 bases sitting between them. The CDR3 loop is CASSPGGLDTEAFF. The CDR3, as DNA: TGTGCCAGCTCACCCGGGGGGCTAGACACTGAAGCTTTCTTT.

This chain connects TRBV19 to TRBJ2-7, with a possible D match to TRBD1 (5 bases). V lost 1 base and J lost 4, with 14 bases in between. Germline V gives CDR1 LNHDA, CDR2 SQIVND (reference sequence). This CDR3 contains 15 residues. This CDR3 reads CASSIADTAYYEQYF. The CDR3 coding sequence is TGTGCCAGTAGTATAGCGGACACTGCATATTACGAGCAGTACTTC.

This clone was counted a single time. The chain employs TRBV18 and TRBJ1-6, with a possible D match to TRBD1 (6 bases). CDR1 and CDR2 from the germline V gene are KGHSH and LQKENI. CDR3 length: 17 residues. V gave up 0 bases and J gave up 7 bases, with 16 bases separating them. The CDR3 DNA reads as TGTGCCAGCTCACCACCTTTGATTGGAAGGGGGAATTCACCCCTCCACTTT. Translated: CASSPPLIGRGNSPLHF.

In this sample, this clone turned up a few times. V gene TRBV19 combines with J gene TRBJ2-7, with 7 bases fitting TRBD1. V shed 5 bases, J shed 2 bases, and the junction held 6 bases outside the gene matches. The germline gives CDR1 LNHDA, CDR2 SQIVND (reference sequence). This CDR3 region has 14 residues. CDR3: CASSWTGVTYEQYF. The CDR3 coding sequence is TGTGCCAGTAGTTGGACAGGAGTGACCTACGAGCAGTACTTC. Filled out from reference TRBV19 and TRBJ2-7, the complete variable domain reads DGGITQSPKYLFRKEGQNVTLSCEQNLNHDAMYWYRQDPGQGLRLIYYSQIVNDFQKGDIAEGYSVSREKKESFPLTVTSAQKNPTAFYLCASSWTGVTYEQYFGPGTRLTVT.

CDR3 DNA: TGTGCCAGCAGGTCGGGCGGGGCTGGAAACACCATATATTTT. Its protein is CASRSGGAGNTIYF. This chain uses TRBV6-5 with TRBJ1-3; D is ambiguous. The CDR3 extends over 14 amino acids. Trimming removed 6 bases at V and 2 bases at J, with 11 bases between. CDR1 is MNHEY and CDR2 is SVGAGI in the germline V gene.

The rearrangement uses TRBV14 and TRBJ1-4, with 8 bases fitting TRBD1. The V gene end was trimmed by 7 bases and the J gene end by 3 bases; junction bases not matched to a gene: 4. CDR1 is SGHDN, CDR2 FVKESK, per germline. This CDR3 contains 14 residues. The CDR3 loop is CASNGQGANEKLFF. CDR3 bases: TGTGCCAGCAACGGACAGGGCGCTAATGAAAAACTGTTTTTT.

The chain couples TRBV12-3 or TRBV12-4 to TRBJ2-7; D unresolved. Deletions cut 6 bases from V and 6 bases from J, with 9 bases between. This CDR3 contains 11 residues. CDR3 region: CASSHSGEQYF. The CDR3 coding sequence is TGTGCCAGCAGCCACTCGGGCGAGCAGTACTTC.

V usage is TRBV11-3 and J usage is TRBJ1-2; no clear D. Per the germline V gene, CDR1 is SGHNT and CDR2 is YENEEA. The CDR3 runs to 16 residues. Trimming took 5 bases from V and 6 from J, leaving 22 bases between them. The CDR3 is CASSPILGGKRNGYTF. CDR3 nucleotides: TGTGCCAGCAGCCCAATTTTGGGAGGAAAGAGAAATGGCTACACCTTC. The whole variable domain, filled in from reference TRBV11-3 and TRBJ1-2, reads EAGVVQSPRYKIIEKKQPVAFWCNPISGHNTLYWYLQNLGQGPELLIRYENEEAVDDSQLPKDRFSAERLKGVDSTLKIQPAELGDSAVYLCASSPILGGKRNGYTFGSGTRLTVV.

The CDR3 protein is CASSYYQPGGYGYTF. As DNA, the CDR3 is TGCGCCAGCAGCTATTATCAACCGGGGGGATATGGCTACACCTTC. The chain carries TRBV5-1 and TRBJ1-2, with TRBD1 as a possible D gene (5 bases). This CDR3 contains 15 residues. Germline V lookup: CDR1 SGHRS, CDR2 YFSETQ. V was clipped by 3 bases and J by 5 bases, with 17 bases between them.

The chain is built from TRBV4-1 and TRBJ2-1; D is perhaps TRBD2 (6 bases). Trimming pared 4 bases from V and 2 bases from J, leaving 18 bases between. Germline CDR1 MGHRA, CDR2 YSYEKL. This CDR3 has 17 residues. This chain's CDR3 is CASSRREFREAYNEQFF. The CDR3 nucleotides read TGCGCCAGCAGCCGCCGTGAATTCAGGGAGGCCTACAATGAGCAGTTCTTC.

The chain couples TRBV12-5 to TRBJ2-3; TRBD1 agrees at 9 bases. Germline-derived CDR1 and CDR2 are LGHNT and FRNRAP. Trimming took 2 bases from V and 6 from J; bases not matched to a gene: 9. The CDR3 spans 16 residues. CDR3: CASGLILDRGADTQYF. The CDR3 region has the DNA TGTGCTAGTGGTTTGATCTTGGACAGGGGCGCGGATACGCAGTATTTT.

The gene calls are TRBV19 and TRBJ1-4; 8 nucleotides agree with TRBD1. The CDR3 is made up of 14 amino acids. V was clipped by 3 bases and J by 7 bases; unmatched bases: 4. Germline V gene data show CDR1 as LNHDA and CDR2 as SQIVND (reference sequence). CDR3 loop: CASSMNRGSEKLFF. The CDR3 nucleotides are TGTGCCAGTAGTATGAACAGGGGGAGTGAAAAACTGTTTTTT. Variable domain in full (rest from reference TRBV19 and TRBJ1-4): DGGITQSPKYLFRKEGQNVTLSCEQNLNHDAMYWYRQDPGQGLRLIYYSQIVNDFQKGDIAEGYSVSREKKESFPLTVTSAQKNPTAFYLCASSMNRGSEKLFFGSGTQLSVL.

The gene calls are TRBV28 and TRBJ2-2; TRBD2 might be the D (6 bases). Germline-derived CDR1 and CDR2 are MDHEN and SYDVKM. This CDR3 has 15 amino acids. The V and J ends lost 8 bases and 0 bases respectively, with 13 bases between them. DNA of the CDR3: TGTGCCAGCCTACCAGGCGGGACGAACACCGGGGAGCTGTTTTTT. Protein product: CASLPGGTNTGELFF.

This clone showed up many times. The V call is TRBV18, the J call TRBJ2-4; TRBD1 aligns across 9 bases. Trimming cost V 3 bases and J 8 bases; bases outside gene matches: 5. This CDR3 is built from 14 residues. The germline CDR1 and CDR2 sequences are KGHSH and LQKENI. The DNA of the CDR3 is TGTGCCAGCTCACCGGGGACAGGGAGGGACATTCAGTACTTC. Protein sequence: CASSPGTGRDIQYF.

The chain recombines TRBV7-9 with TRBJ2-1, with 11 bases fitting TRBD2. Germline values: CDR1 SEHNR, CDR2 FQNEAQ (reference sequence). V gave up 5 bases and J gave up 7 bases; unmatched junction bases: 13. This CDR3 has 17 residues. The CDR3: CASSPAVGLAGGNEQFF. CDR3 DNA: TGTGCCAGCAGCCCAGCCGTCGGGTTAGCGGGGGGGAATGAGCAGTTCTTC.

The V and J genes are TRBV5-6 and TRBJ1-6; a weak D match, TRBD1 (6 bases). Per germline, CDR1 SGHDT and CDR2 YYEEEE. With 0 bases removed from V and 3 bases from J, the gap between germline ends came to 10 bases. The CDR3 runs to 16 residues. The CDR3 reads CASSLAGQIYNSPLHF. For the CDR3, the DNA is TGTGCCAGCAGCTTGGCCGGACAGATCTATAATTCACCCCTCCACTTT. Full variable domain (remainder filled in from reference TRBV5-6 and TRBJ1-6): DAGVTQSPTHLIKTRGQQVTLRCSPKSGHDTVSWYQQALGQGPQFIFQYYEEEERQRGNFPDRFSGHQFPNYSSELNVNALLLGDSALYLCASSLAGQIYNSPLHFGNGTRLTVT.